What follows are 27 T cell receptor beta chains derived from one specimen sequenced in a study of OX40 agonist ivuxolimab in advanced cancers. The table came from immunoSEQ multiplex PCR; TCRdb's copy has only in-frame clones and leaves some out. The sample contains tens of thousands of clones, 70% to 90% of which appear only once. Sequenced here: CD4+ or CD8+ T cells sorted from blood, sampled in a trial of the OX40 agonist ivuxolimab. The receptors were gathered from an adult with an advanced solid tumor such as melanoma, head and neck, liver or kidney cancer.

This CDR3 reads CASSLPLPGANVLTF. The CDR3 coding sequence is TGTGCCAGCAGTTTACCCCTTCCTGGGGCCAACGTCCTGACTTTC. This chain connects TRBV27 to TRBJ2-6; D remains ambiguous. The CDR3 totals 15 residues. Germline V gives CDR1 MNHEY, CDR2 SMNVEV (reference sequence). Trimming shortened V by 2 bases and J by 2 bases, and 7 bases separated the two germline ends.

In DNA form, the CDR3 reads TGTGCCAGCAGTTTAGGGACAGCGACTCGGGAGCAGTACTTC. It specifies CASSLGTATREQYF. V gene TRBV28 combines with J gene TRBJ2-5, with a possible D match to TRBD1 (7 bases). Trimming removed 2 bases from V and 11 bases from J, with 18 bases in between. Germline V gene data show CDR1 as MDHEN and CDR2 as SYDVKM. This CDR3 spans 14 amino acids. The full variable domain, in which reference TRBV28 and TRBJ2-5 provide the parts outside the CDR3, is DVKVTQSSRYLVKRTGEKVFLECVQDMDHENMFWYRQDPGLGLRLIYFSYDVKMKEKGDIPEGYSVSREKKERFSLILESASTNQTSMYLCASSLGTATREQYFGPGTRLLVL.

The V gene is TRBV6-5, the J gene TRBJ2-1, with TRBD2 matching 8 bases. Per germline, CDR1 MNHEY and CDR2 SVGAGI. The V and J ends lost 4 bases and 8 bases, in that order; junction bases with no gene match: 10. The CDR3 consists of 15 residues. The CDR3 loop reads CASSSPGLVNYEQFF. The CDR3 nucleotides read TGTGCCAGCAGTTCCCCGGGACTAGTGAACTATGAGCAGTTCTTC.

This clone was recorded once. The chain has TRBV18 and TRBJ1-1; D possibly corresponds to TRBD1 (6 bases). The V and J ends lost 3 bases and 1 base respectively, with 18 bases between them. The CDR3 sequence is 17 residues long. The germline V gene encodes CDR1 KGHSH and CDR2 LQKENI. In DNA form, the CDR3 reads TGTGCCAGCTCACCGAAGATAGTCCAGGGGCGGAACACTGAAGCTTTCTTT. It translates to CASSPKIVQGRNTEAFF. The variable domain in full, with the rest retrieved from reference TRBV18 and TRBJ1-1, is NAGVMQNPRHLVRRRGQEARLRCSPMKGHSHVYWYRQLPEEGLKFMVYLQKENIIDESGMPKERFSAEFPKEGPSILRIQQVVRGDSAAYFCASSPKIVQGRNTEAFFGQGTRLTVV.

This clone was seen just once. V and J are TRBV9 and TRBJ1-3; a possible D gene is TRBD1 (5 bases). Germline V gives CDR1 SGDLS, CDR2 YYNGEE. The CDR3 runs to 15 residues. V dropped 0 bases and J dropped 6 bases, with 13 bases sitting between them. CDR3: CASSVGGRVENTIYF. The CDR3 DNA sequence: TGTGCCAGCAGCGTAGGGGGCAGGGTGGAAAACACCATATATTTT.

This clone was seen a handful of times. The genes are TRBV10-3 and TRBJ2-7, with D maybe TRBD1 (5 bases). CDR1 is ENHRY and CDR2 is SYGVKD in the germline V gene. Trimming left V 5 bases short and J 5 bases short, with 10 bases between. This CDR3 spans 12 amino acids. The CDR3 DNA reads as TGTGCCATCAGTTCAGGGTCACACGAGCAGTACTTC. Amino acid sequence: CAISSGSHEQYF.

This chain connects TRBV5-4 to TRBJ2-1, with D perhaps assigned TRBD1 or TRBD2 (5 bases each). V was cut by 0 bases and J by 9 bases, with 16 bases left in between. Germline V gene data show CDR1 as SGHNT and CDR2 as YYREEE (reference sequence). The CDR3 covers 15 residues. The CDR3 region has the DNA TGTGCCAGCAGCTTGGATGGTGGGGGTCTGGGTGAGCAGTTCTTC. Protein product: CASSLDGGGLGEQFF.

This clone appeared a few times. The gene calls are TRBV2 and TRBJ1-2, with a tentative D call TRBD1 (5 bases). The ends were cut back, 7 bases at V and 2 bases at J, with 11 bases in the middle. Germline values: CDR1 SNHLY, CDR2 FYNNEI. This CDR3 contains 13 residues. The CDR3 nucleotides read TGTGCCAGCACTGGACGGGGGAACTATGGCTACACCTTC. As protein: CASTGRGNYGYTF.

The gene calls are TRBV7-2 and TRBJ2-2; 9 nucleotides agree with TRBD2. With 5 bases clipped from V and 4 bases from J, the junction kept 8 bases outside the gene matches. The length of the CDR3 is 16 residues. The germline V gene encodes CDR1 SGHTA and CDR2 FQGNSA. CDR3 residues: CASSPQAGGLTGELFF. The CDR3 DNA is TGTGCCAGCAGCCCCCAAGCGGGGGGACTCACCGGGGAGCTGTTTTTT.

This clone has a single count. The chain combines TRBV5-4 with TRBJ2-3, with 7 bases identical to TRBD1. The CDR3 extends over 16 amino acids. Germline trimming cut 2 bases from V and 3 bases from J; bases unmatched to any gene: 9. Germline CDR1 reads SGHNT; CDR2 reads YYREEE (reference sequence). This chain's CDR3 is CASSLRGLIGTDTQYF. CDR3 nucleotides: TGTGCCAGCAGCTTAAGGGGGCTGATTGGAACAGATACGCAGTATTTT. The full variable domain, with the rest looked up from reference TRBV5-4 and TRBJ2-3, is ETGVTQSPTHLIKTRGQQVTLRCSSQSGHNTVSWYQQALGQGPQFIFQYYREEENGRGNFPPRFSGLQFPNYSSELNVNALELDDSALYLCASSLRGLIGTDTQYFGPGTRLTVL.

The rearrangement uses TRBV7-8 and TRBJ1-1; D may be TRBD1 (5 bases). This CDR3 region has 19 residues. V was trimmed by 1 base and J by 1 base, leaving 22 bases between them. The V gene's germline CDR1 is SGHVS and CDR2 FQNEAQ. CDR3 coding DNA: TGTGCCAGCAGCTTAGGGCGGCGGTCTAGGGGAACTGGGAACACTGAAGCTTTCTTT. Protein product: CASSLGRRSRGTGNTEAFF.

This chain joins TRBV4-3 and TRBJ1-1, with a possible D match to TRBD1 (5 bases). The CDR3 is 16 residues long. Trimming pared 1 base from V and 0 bases from J, leaving 12 bases between. CDR1 and CDR2 from the germline V gene are LGHNA and YSLEER. CDR3 bases: TGCGCCAGCAGCCAAGCCGTACAGGTCCTGAACACTGAAGCTTTCTTT. It encodes CASSQAVQVLNTEAFF.

The chain employs TRBV6-5 and TRBJ2-7; TRBD2 matches 15 bases. The J segment lost 4 bases and the V segment lost 6 bases, leaving 4 bases of the junction unmatched. This CDR3 has 15 amino acids. CDR1 is MNHEY and CDR2 is SVGAGI in the germline V gene. Written as DNA, the CDR3 is TGTGCCAGCAGCATCGGGACTAGCGGGGGGTACGAGCAGTACTTC. Residues: CASSIGTSGGYEQYF.

This chain joins TRBV18 and TRBJ2-7, with 9 nucleotides matching TRBD2. The germline CDR1 and CDR2 sequences are KGHSH and LQKENI. Trimming cost V 1 base and J 2 bases; bases outside gene matches: 9. CDR3 length: 17 amino acids. The CDR3 nucleotides read TGTGCCAGCTCACCACAAGATCTAGCGGGGAAAACCTACGAGCAGTACTTC. Translation gives CASSPQDLAGKTYEQYF.

The gene calls are TRBV30 and TRBJ1-1; a weak D match, TRBD1 (5 bases). The CDR3 has 13 residues. The V end lost 4 bases, the J end lost 6 bases, and 15 bases lay between the germline ends. Per the germline V gene, CDR1 is GTSNPN and CDR2 is SVGIG (reference sequence). CDR3 in amino acids: CAWNPRVRAEAFF. In DNA, the CDR3 is TGTGCCTGGAATCCCAGGGTGAGGGCTGAAGCTTTCTTT.

The chain couples TRBV6-7 to TRBJ1-5; D ambiguous. TRBV6-7 is an ORF for which the function is uncertain. V lost 2 bases to trimming and J lost 0 bases, with 17 bases between them. CDR3 length: 18 residues. The CDR3 region has the DNA TGTGCCAGCAGTTACGCCACACAGAAATTCAATAGCAATCAGCCCCAGCATTTT. This translates into CASSYATQKFNSNQPQHF.

The V call is TRBV5-1, the J call TRBJ2-3, with 7 positions matching TRBD1. The CDR3 consists of 15 residues. J lost 3 bases, V lost 3 bases, and 7 bases had no gene match. Germline loops: CDR1 SGHRS, CDR2 YFSETQ. The CDR3 reads CASSSTGRATDTQYF. In DNA, the CDR3 is TGCGCCAGCAGCTCGACAGGGCGGGCGACAGATACGCAGTATTTT.

This sequence joins TRBV6-6 and TRBJ1-2, with a possible D match to TRBD1 (6 bases). Trimming stripped 3 bases from V and 3 bases from J, with 14 bases between. The CDR3 consists of 15 residues. Looked up from germline, CDR1 is MNHNY and CDR2 is SVGAGI (reference sequence). Written as DNA, the CDR3 is TGTGCCAGCAGTTATTTCTTCCGGGGGCACTATGGCTACACCTTC. Protein product: CASSYFFRGHYGYTF.

J is TRBJ2-1 and V is TRBV4-2, with 7 bases lining up with TRBD2. Germline V gives CDR1 LGHNA, CDR2 YNFKEQ. The ends lost 0 bases at V and 5 bases at J; junction bases unmatched: 7. This CDR3 region has 16 residues. The CDR3 region is CASSQEGTGGHNEQFF. The DNA of the CDR3 is TGTGCCAGCAGCCAAGAAGGAACGGGGGGACACAATGAGCAGTTCTTC.

The chain employs TRBV11-2 and TRBJ2-5, with D perhaps given as TRBD1 or TRBD2 (5 bases each). The J call may be incorrect, as the DNA end agrees better with TRBJ2-7. The CDR3 totals 14 residues. Germline values: CDR1 SGHAT, CDR2 FQNNGV. The CDR3 sequence: CASSLGGWFYEQYF. The CDR3 coding sequence is TGTGCCAGCAGCTTAGGGGGGTGGTTTTACGAGCAGTACTTC.

The genes are TRBV5-1 and TRBJ1-2, with 8 bases lining up with TRBD1. The J segment lost 3 bases and the V segment lost 2 bases, leaving 3 bases of the junction unmatched. This CDR3 has 14 residues. CDR1 and CDR2 from the germline V gene are SGHRS and YFSETQ. The CDR3 nucleotides are TGCGCCAGCAGCTTAGGACAGGGAGACTATGGCTACACCTTC. Translation gives CASSLGQGDYGYTF.

The chain combines TRBV19 with TRBJ1-1, with a possible D match to TRBD1 (6 bases). In germline, CDR1 is LNHDA, CDR2 SQIVND (reference sequence). V was cut by 4 bases and J by 6 bases, with 12 bases left in between. There are 13 residues in the CDR3. CDR3 DNA: TGTGCCAGTAGTAGTACAGGGATGGCTGAAGCTTTCTTT. Encoded protein: CASSSTGMAEAFF.

This clone was counted between two and nine times. The chain combines TRBV19 with TRBJ1-1; D is uncertain. The CDR3 sequence is 13 residues long. V lost 5 bases to trimming and J lost 1 base, with 8 bases between them. CDR1 is LNHDA and CDR2 is SQIVND in the germline V gene (reference sequence). The CDR3 bases are TGTGCCAGTAGTTTTATAGGGAACACTGAAGCTTTCTTT. Its protein is CASSFIGNTEAFF.

This clone was detected only once. V usage is TRBV9 and J usage is TRBJ2-7, with D perhaps TRBD1 (6 bases). This CDR3 spans 15 amino acids. V was pared by 4 bases and J by 6 bases, with 20 bases between. Germline CDR1 reads SGDLS; CDR2 reads YYNGEE. The CDR3 coding sequence is TGTGCCAGCAGCCCCTTGGACAGTTTAGGGTCCGAGCAGTACTTC. Protein: CASSPLDSLGSEQYF.

The V and J genes are TRBV5-1 and TRBJ2-1; TRBD2 agrees at 12 bases. V was clipped by 5 bases and J by 8 bases; unmatched bases: 5. Germline CDR1 is SGHRS and CDR2 is YFSETQ. The CDR3 consists of 14 residues. CDR3 in DNA: TGCGCCAGCAGGAGTCTAGCGGGGGGGCATGAGCAGTTCTTC. Translating it yields CASRSLAGGHEQFF.

The genes are TRBV7-9 and TRBJ2-7; maybe TRBD1 (5 bases). Trimming took off 2 bases at V and 4 bases at J, with 9 bases between the two ends. The CDR3 runs to 13 residues. Germline values: CDR1 SEHNR, CDR2 FQNEAQ (reference sequence). This CDR3 reads CASSLMGRYEQYF. The CDR3 region has the DNA TGTGCCAGCAGCTTAATGGGGCGGTACGAGCAGTACTTC.

V gene TRBV5-1 combines with J gene TRBJ1-2; D not resolved. From germline, CDR1 is SGHRS and CDR2 YFSETQ. This CDR3 has 13 residues. V was pared by 0 bases and J by 7 bases, with 10 bases between. The CDR3 nucleotides are TGCGCCAGCAGCTTGGCCGGACTAGGTGGCTACACCTTC. As protein: CASSLAGLGGYTF.